This TCR beta chain was profiled in a study of cytomegalovirus exposure and HLA in healthy donors. In regard to this clone: Its antigen is not known.

Study-wide points: A later analysis reportedly found fewer N-insertions in an Asian-associated ancestry cluster than the approximately 700-donor mean. TCR beta chains numbering under 200 were designated cytomegalovirus-associated. The later analysis indicated that the majority of CMV-associated TCR beta chains appeared HLA-restricted.

The PCR employed 60 Vbeta primers together with 13 Jbeta primers. TCRdb's copy holds only in-frame clones and misses some; the assay was immunoSEQ multiplex PCR. The sample holds 250,000 to 350,000 clones; 80% to 90% are singletons and the top ten take about 4%. V shed 4 bases and J 3 bases; nucleotides not matched to a gene: 9. From germline, CDR1 is SGHDN and CDR2 FVKESK. The CDR3 totals 17 residues. This chain links TRBV14 with TRBJ2-1, with 10 bases lining up with TRBD1. Source material: PBMCs. The source is a man aged 40-55 years in good health and CMV-seropositive. CDR3 in DNA: TGTGCCAGCAGCCCCTTTACCGGGACAGGGGACTACAATGAGCAGTTCTTC. Protein product: CASSPFTGTGDYNEQFF.